Shown below are 28 T cell receptor beta chains from a single sample sequenced in a study of immune evolution from preneoplasia to lung adenocarcinoma. Assay used: immunoSEQ multiplex PCR; TCRdb lists only in-frame clones, some missing. The data contain 13,000 to 15,000 clones, roughly 80% of them singletons. The source material was FFPE minimally invasive lung adenocarcinoma tissue. Every receptor here comes from a person aged 70 to 85 with lung adenocarcinoma.

V gene TRBV5-4 combines with J gene TRBJ1-4; D uncertain. The germline V gene encodes CDR1 SGHNT and CDR2 YYREEE (reference sequence). V lost 4 bases to trimming and J lost 5 bases, with 9 bases between them. This CDR3 has 13 amino acids. In nucleotides, the CDR3 is TGTGCCAGCAGCCCTGACATAAATGAAAAACTGTTTTTT. Translation gives CASSPDINEKLFF. Full variable domain (missing parts from reference TRBV5-4 and TRBJ1-4): ETGVTQSPTHLIKTRGQQVTLRCSSQSGHNTVSWYQQALGQGPQFIFQYYREEENGRGNFPPRFSGLQFPNYSSELNVNALELDDSALYLCASSPDINEKLFFGSGTQLSVL.

V gene TRBV6-5 combines with J gene TRBJ1-3; 9 nucleotides line up with TRBD1. Germline assignment: CDR1 MNHEY and CDR2 SVGAGI. After removal of 10 bases from V and 6 bases from J, the junction contained 4 bases not matched to a gene. This CDR3 is 12 amino acids long. DNA for the CDR3: TGTGCCACCAGGACAGGGGAAAACACCATATATTTT. This sequence encodes CATRTGENTIYF.

The chain couples TRBV30 to TRBJ2-7; 9 bases agree with TRBD2. The CDR3 has 13 residues. Per germline, CDR1 GTSNPN and CDR2 SVGIG (reference sequence). V shed 3 bases and J 6 bases; nucleotides not matched to a gene: 6. The CDR3 spells CAWRASGIGEQYF. CDR3 DNA sequence: TGTGCCTGGAGGGCTAGCGGGATAGGCGAGCAGTACTTC.

The rearrangement uses TRBV5-3 and TRBJ1-1; D is uncertain. TRBV5-3 is an ORF, and what it does is uncertain. With 1 base removed from V and 0 bases from J, the gap between germline ends came to 4 bases. There are 13 residues in the CDR3. CDR3 in amino acids: CARSLLLNTEAFF. CDR3 coding DNA: TGTGCCAGAAGCTTGCTCTTGAACACTGAAGCTTTCTTT.

V is TRBV5-6 and J is TRBJ2-3; D may be TRBD1 (5 bases). Germline V gene lookup returns CDR1 SGHDT and CDR2 YYEEEE. The V gene lost 2 bases and the J gene lost 0 bases, with 10 bases spanning the gap. The CDR3 spans 15 residues. The CDR3 coding sequence is TGTGCCAGCAGCTTTCAGGGCGGTAGCACAGATACGCAGTATTTT. It codes for CASSFQGGSTDTQYF.

The chain uses TRBV6-1 and TRBJ1-2; unclear D gene. The length of the CDR3 is 13 residues. In germline, CDR1 is MNHNS, CDR2 SASEGT. Deletions cut 4 bases from V and 5 bases from J, with 11 bases between. CDR3 residues: CASSGTAFYGYTF. DNA for the CDR3: TGTGCCAGCAGTGGAACAGCCTTTTATGGCTACACCTTC.

The gene calls are TRBV4-1 and TRBJ2-5; 8 positions agree with TRBD1. The CDR3 has 13 amino acids. Germline V gives CDR1 MGHRA, CDR2 YSYEKL. With V trimmed by 2 bases and J by 5 bases, 1 base remained unmatched. CDR3 loop: CASSQQGAETQYF. The CDR3 coding sequence is TGCGCCAGCAGCCAACAGGGGGCGGAGACCCAGTACTTC.

The chain couples TRBV5-1 to TRBJ2-6; D gene ambiguous. CDR3 length equals 15 residues. V was pared by 0 bases and J by 3 bases, with 7 bases between. Germline V gene data show CDR1 as SGHRS and CDR2 as YFSETQ. The CDR3 region is CASSLAGVGANVLTF. CDR3 DNA sequence: TGCGCCAGCAGCTTGGCTGGGGTTGGGGCCAACGTCCTGACTTTC.

The V and J genes are TRBV20-1 and TRBJ2-7; the D gene is possibly TRBD1 (5 bases). Germline lookup yields CDR1 DFQATT and CDR2 SNEGSKA (reference sequence). Trimming left V 5 bases short and J 6 bases short, with 11 bases between. CDR3 length: 11 amino acids. In nucleotides, the CDR3 is TGCAGTGCTCAGGGTTTGGGCGAGCAGTACTTC. Protein: CSAQGLGEQYF.

The V call is TRBV11-3, the J call TRBJ2-1; perhaps TRBD1 as D (5 bases). The germline V gene has CDR1 SGHNT and CDR2 YENEEA. CDR3 length equals 13 residues. Trimming took 6 bases from V and 5 from J, leaving 11 bases between them. The CDR3 DNA follows: TGTGCCAGCAGATCAGGGATCGACAATGAGCAGTTCTTC. Its protein product is CASRSGIDNEQFF.

The chain couples TRBV6-5 to TRBJ1-5; D gene uncertain. Germline V CDR1 and CDR2: MNHEY, SVGAGI. V was trimmed by 5 bases and J by 0 bases, leaving 11 bases between them. This CDR3 contains 15 residues. In DNA, the CDR3 is TGTGCCAGCAGTCCCGGGATGTATAGCAATCAGCCCCAGCATTTT. Translation gives CASSPGMYSNQPQHF.

The chain has TRBV19 and TRBJ2-7; 8 bases agree with TRBD1. CDR1 is LNHDA, CDR2 SQIVND, per germline (reference sequence). The CDR3 has 15 amino acids. With 6 bases clipped from V and 4 bases from J, the junction kept 11 bases outside the gene matches. The CDR3 DNA is TGTGCCAGTAGCAAATCTCGAGGACAGGGTTACGAGCAGTACTTC. It yields the protein CASSKSRGQGYEQYF.

The CDR3 DNA follows: TGCGCCAGCAGCACCCGGGACGGCCGCAATGAGCAGTTCTTC. Translating gives CASSTRDGRNEQFF. This chain uses TRBV4-1 with TRBJ2-1, with D perhaps given as TRBD1 or TRBD2 (5 bases each). The CDR3 length is 14 residues. Trimming stripped 5 bases from V and 6 bases from J, with 14 bases between. The germline gives CDR1 MGHRA, CDR2 YSYEKL.

V gene TRBV11-2 combines with J gene TRBJ2-5; no definite D call. The J call may be mistaken, given a closer DNA end match to TRBJ2-7. CDR3 length: 13 amino acids. CDR1 and CDR2 from the germline V gene are SGHAT and FQNNGV. CDR3 residues: CASRQTGSYEQYF. The CDR3 bases are TGTGCCAGCAGGCAGACCGGCTCCTACGAGCAGTACTTC.

The V and J genes are TRBV9 and TRBJ2-1; possibly TRBD2 for D (5 bases). The ends were cut back, 4 bases at V and 8 bases at J, with 16 bases in the middle. CDR1 SGDLS and CDR2 YYNGEE come from the germline V gene. The CDR3 sequence is 14 residues long. DNA for the CDR3: TGTGCCAGCAGCAAAGGACCCCCCGGGGATGAGCAGTTCTTC. Translated, it gives CASSKGPPGDEQFF.

The chain has TRBV6-6 and TRBJ1-4; D gene unclear. CDR1 is MNHNY and CDR2 is SVGAGI in the germline V gene (reference sequence). CDR3 size: 14 residues. Trimming shortened V by 8 bases and J by 8 bases, and 18 bases separated the two germline ends. Here the CDR3 DNA reads TGTGCCAGCGGTAAGGATTCCGGGAGCGAAAAACTGTTTTTT. It is translated as CASGKDSGSEKLFF.

V gene TRBV6-1 combines with J gene TRBJ2-1; D unclear. V was pared by 6 bases and J by 5 bases, with 14 bases between. The germline CDR1 and CDR2 sequences are MNHNS and SASEGT. CDR3 size: 14 residues. CDR3 loop: CASRIRASNNEQFF. CDR3 nucleotide sequence: TGTGCCAGCAGAATCCGGGCGAGTAACAATGAGCAGTTCTTC.

The chain couples TRBV11-3 to TRBJ2-3; 7 positions agree with TRBD1. This CDR3 is 14 amino acids long. Germline lookup yields CDR1 SGHNT and CDR2 YENEEA. Trimming cost V 1 base and J 4 bases; bases outside gene matches: 2. DNA for the CDR3: TGTGCCAGCAGCTTAGGAGGGGGCTCAGATACGCAGTATTTT. Translation: CASSLGGGSDTQYF.

This clone was seen more than once but under ten times. This chain links TRBV30 with TRBJ1-1, with a possible D match to TRBD1 (6 bases). This CDR3 has 11 residues. Trimming removed 4 bases at V and 7 bases at J, with 10 bases between. In germline, CDR1 is GTSNPN, CDR2 SVGIG (reference sequence). The CDR3, as DNA: TGTGCCTGGATAGGGACATTTGAAGCTTTCTTT. Translation: CAWIGTFEAFF.

This clone was observed a single time. This chain connects TRBV5-1 to TRBJ2-7, with unresolved D. Germline-derived CDR1 and CDR2 are SGHRS and YFSETQ. CDR3 length: 14 amino acids. Trimming removed 1 base from V and 0 bases from J, with 8 bases in between. CDR3 region: CASSLQAASYEQYF. The CDR3 coding sequence is TGCGCCAGCAGCTTGCAGGCAGCCTCCTACGAGCAGTACTTC.

This chain links TRBV6-5 with TRBJ1-5, with D tentatively TRBD1 (6 bases). V shed 2 bases and J shed 2 bases, with 10 bases lying between them. Germline values: CDR1 MNHEY, CDR2 SVGAGI. This CDR3 has 15 residues. Written as DNA, the CDR3 is TGTGCCAGCAGTTACCCGCCAGGGGGCAATCAGCCCCAGCATTTT. It encodes CASSYPPGGNQPQHF.

This clone was detected only once. The chain has TRBV21-1 and TRBJ1-6. TRBV21-1 is recorded as a pseudogene. The CDR3 runs to 16 residues. CDR3 protein: CASSKVGGTYNSPLHF. CDR3 DNA: TGTGCCAGCAGCAAAGTGGGAGGTACCTATAATTCACCCCTCCACTTT.

The chain combines TRBV18 with TRBJ2-7; D unclear. The CDR3 has 14 residues. CDR1 and CDR2 (germline): KGHSH, LQKENI. Between the trimmed V and J ends, which lost 0 bases and 3 bases, there was a span of 9 bases. CDR3 sequence (DNA): TGTGCCAGCTCACCACCCTCAACTGACTACGAGCAGTACTTC. Its translation: CASSPPSTDYEQYF.

The chain is built from TRBV11-3 and TRBJ2-3; 8 positions match TRBD2. Germline V CDR1 and CDR2: SGHNT, YENEEA. After removal of 7 bases from V and 6 bases from J, the junction contained 12 bases not matched to a gene. The CDR3 is 15 amino acids. CDR3 coding DNA: TGTGCCAGCACCACTAGTGCCAGCGGGGGCGATACGCAGTATTTT. This sequence encodes CASTTSASGGDTQYF. The variable domain in full, completed from reference TRBV11-3 and TRBJ2-3, reads EAGVVQSPRYKIIEKKQPVAFWCNPISGHNTLYWYLQNLGQGPELLIRYENEEAVDDSQLPKDRFSAERLKGVDSTLKIQPAELGDSAVYLCASTTSASGGDTQYFGPGTRLTVL.

The chain is built from TRBV6-1 and TRBJ1-2; TRBD1 might be the D (6 bases). Germline values: CDR1 MNHNS, CDR2 SASEGT. Trimming took 3 bases from V and 0 from J, leaving 11 bases between them. The CDR3 totals 15 residues. DNA of the CDR3: TGTGCCAGCAGTGATAAAGGACAGACTAACTATGGCTACACCTTC. Protein product: CASSDKGQTNYGYTF.

The chain uses TRBV28 and TRBJ1-6, with a weak D call TRBD1 (5 bases). The CDR3 extends over 15 amino acids. V was shortened by 3 bases and J by 1 base, with 7 bases between the two germline ends. Germline V CDR1 and CDR2: MDHEN, SYDVKM. The CDR3: CASSLGVSYNSPLHF. DNA of the CDR3: TGTGCCAGCAGTTTGGGGGTTTCCTATAATTCACCCCTCCACTTT.

The chain recombines TRBV28 with TRBJ1-1, with TRBD1 as a possible D gene (5 bases). Germline CDR1 is MDHEN and CDR2 is SYDVKM. This CDR3 region has 12 residues. V lost 8 bases and J lost 2, with 9 bases in between. In DNA, the CDR3 is TGTGCCAGCTACGGGGACAACACTGAAGCTTTCTTT. Protein sequence: CASYGDNTEAFF.

This chain links TRBV30 with TRBJ1-5; D unresolved. Trimming left V 1 base short and J 4 bases short, with 8 bases between. CDR1 GTSNPN and CDR2 SVGIG come from the germline V gene (reference sequence). The CDR3 loop spans 13 amino acids. CDR3 DNA sequence: TGTGCCTGGAGTGGGATTGGGAATCAGCCCCAGCATTTT. Protein product: CAWSGIGNQPQHF.